This is a list of T cell receptor beta chains from one sample in a study of OX40 agonist ivuxolimab in advanced cancers. Sequencing used immunoSEQ multiplex PCR; TCRdb keeps in-frame clones, though not all of them. The table includes 45,000 to 65,000 clones, 80% to 90% detected once. This material consisted of CD4+ or CD8+ T cells sorted from blood, taken in a trial of the OX40 agonist ivuxolimab. Receptor source: an adult with an advanced solid tumor such as melanoma, head and neck, liver or kidney cancer. Each CDR3 is given with its conserved first and last residue. A D gene is named only where the DNA matches it firmly. Expanded clones are given a class, and other clones once, few, many or no size at all.

D gene: TRBD2; J gene: TRBJ2-3; clone size: .; V gene: TRBV15; CDR3 protein: CATSRDGRGAIDTQYF; CDR3 DNA: TGTGCCACCAGCAGAGATGGGCGGGGGGCCATAGATACGCAGTATTTT
D gene: TRBD1; J gene: TRBJ1-1; clone size: few; V gene: TRBV29-1; CDR3 protein: CSVMTGWNTEAFF; CDR3 DNA: TGCAGCGTGATGACAGGGTGGAACACTGAAGCTTTCTTT
D gene: .; J gene: TRBJ1-5; clone size: .; V gene: TRBV6-4; CDR3 protein: CASSGEIWQPQHF; CDR3 DNA: TGTGCCAGCAGTGGGGAAATTTGGCAGCCCCAGCATTTT
D gene: .; J gene: TRBJ1-1; clone size: once; V gene: TRBV19; CDR3 protein: CASSMGGGEAFF; CDR3 DNA: TGTGCCAGCAGTATGGGGGGCGGTGAAGCTTTCTTT
D gene: .; J gene: TRBJ1-6; clone size: .; V gene: TRBV19; CDR3 protein: CASRPGHDNSPLHF; CDR3 DNA: TGTGCCAGTAGACCGGGACACGATAATTCACCCCTCCACTTT
D gene: TRBD1; J gene: TRBJ1-4; clone size: .; V gene: TRBV27; CDR3 protein: CASSFTRQGWEKLFF; CDR3 DNA: TGTGCCAGCAGTTTTACCCGACAGGGATGGGAAAAACTGTTTTTT
D gene: .; J gene: TRBJ1-1; clone size: .; V gene: TRBV6-1; CDR3 protein: CASRGLGSNTEAFF; CDR3 DNA: TGTGCCAGCAGAGGGCTTGGGAGCAACACTGAAGCTTTCTTT
D gene: .; J gene: TRBJ2-1; clone size: .; V gene: TRBV10-1; CDR3 protein: CASSHRGAGQFF; CDR3 DNA: TGCGCCAGCAGTCATAGAGGGGCTGGGCAGTTCTTC
D gene: TRBD2; J gene: TRBJ2-2; clone size: few; V gene: TRBV5-1; CDR3 protein: CASQRAIGEGGELFF; CDR3 DNA: TGCGCCAGCCAGAGGGCTATAGGGGAGGGCGGGGAGCTGTTTTTT
D gene: .; J gene: TRBJ1-2; clone size: .; V gene: TRBV2; CDR3 protein: CASSVWGSGYTF; CDR3 DNA: TGTGCCAGCAGTGTCTGGGGGAGTGGCTACACCTTC
D gene: .; J gene: TRBJ2-7; clone size: .; V gene: TRBV5-1; CDR3 protein: CASSLRGTVYEQYF; CDR3 DNA: TGCGCCAGCAGCTTGCGGGGGACAGTTTACGAGCAGTACTTC
D gene: .; J gene: TRBJ1-3; clone size: .; V gene: TRBV19; CDR3 protein: CASSIEPAGNTIYF; CDR3 DNA: TGTGCCAGTAGTATAGAACCCGCCGGAAACACCATATATTTT
D gene: TRBD2; J gene: TRBJ2-2; clone size: .; V gene: TRBV11-2; CDR3 protein: CASSPGLAGTGELFF; CDR3 DNA: TGTGCCAGCAGCCCCGGACTAGCGGGGACCGGGGAGCTGTTTTTT
D gene: .; J gene: TRBJ1-1; clone size: .; V gene: TRBV2; CDR3 protein: CASSELGPNEGNTEAFF; CDR3 DNA: TGTGCCAGCAGTGAACTTGGGCCCAACGAGGGGAACACTGAAGCTTTCTTT
D gene: TRBD1; J gene: TRBJ1-1; clone size: .; V gene: TRBV6-5; CDR3 protein: CASRYGQGGTEAFF; CDR3 DNA: TGTGCCAGCAGGTACGGACAGGGGGGTACTGAAGCTTTCTTT
D gene: TRBD1; J gene: TRBJ2-7; clone size: few; V gene: TRBV6-1; CDR3 protein: CASSGQGRNEQYF; CDR3 DNA: TGTGCCAGCAGTGGACAGGGACGCAACGAGCAGTACTTC
D gene: TRBD2; J gene: TRBJ2-1; clone size: .; V gene: TRBV5-1; CDR3 protein: CASSLKRGNEQFF; CDR3 DNA: TGCGCCAGCAGCTTAAAGCGGGGTAATGAGCAGTTCTTC
D gene: .; J gene: TRBJ2-2; clone size: .; V gene: TRBV11-3; CDR3 protein: CASSLQQDTNTGELFF; CDR3 DNA: TGTGCCAGCAGCCTACAGCAGGATACGAACACCGGGGAGCTGTTTTTT
D gene: .; J gene: TRBJ1-1; clone size: few; V gene: TRBV7-9; CDR3 protein: CASSLSREGEAFF; CDR3 DNA: TGTGCCAGCAGCTTAAGCAGGGAAGGTGAAGCTTTCTTT
D gene: TRBD1; J gene: TRBJ1-4; clone size: .; V gene: TRBV6-6; CDR3 protein: CASSYLTGTENEKLFF; CDR3 DNA: TGTGCCAGCAGTTACTTGACCGGGACAGAAAATGAAAAACTGTTTTTT
D gene: .; J gene: TRBJ2-6; clone size: .; V gene: TRBV7-9; CDR3 protein: CASSLPGLTGANVLTF; CDR3 DNA: TGTGCCAGCAGCTTACCGGGGTTAACGGGGGCCAACGTCCTGACTTTC
D gene: .; J gene: TRBJ1-1; clone size: .; V gene: TRBV20-1; CDR3 protein: CSASRTEAFF; CDR3 DNA: TGCAGTGCTAGTAGGACTGAAGCTTTCTTT
D gene: .; J gene: TRBJ1-1; clone size: .; V gene: TRBV28; CDR3 protein: CASGKWTEAFF; CDR3 DNA: TGTGCCAGCGGTAAGTGGACTGAAGCTTTCTTT
D gene: TRBD1; J gene: TRBJ2-5; clone size: .; V gene: TRBV5-1; CDR3 protein: CASSYQGAQETQYF; CDR3 DNA: TGCGCCAGCAGCTACCAGGGGGCGCAAGAGACCCAGTACTTC